A single sample gave rise to the 24 T cell receptor beta chains below, sequenced in a study of OX40 agonist ivuxolimab in advanced cancers. Assay: immunoSEQ multiplex PCR; the TCRdb copy retains only in-frame clones and omits some. The table lists approximately 73,000 clones, roughly 88% of them singletons. The sample consisted of CD4+ or CD8+ T cells sorted from blood, taken in a trial of the OX40 agonist ivuxolimab. The receptors come from an adult with an advanced solid tumor such as melanoma, head and neck, liver or kidney cancer.

The rearrangement joins TRBV7-3 to TRBJ2-6, with D perhaps matching TRBD1 (6 bases). Per germline, CDR1 SGHTA and CDR2 FQGTGA. Trimming shortened V by 7 bases and J by 2 bases, and 18 bases separated the two germline ends. This CDR3 region has 17 residues. CDR3 bases: TGTGCCAGCACCCCGACCAGGGGCAAGGCTGGGGCCAACGTCCTGACTTTC. Its translation: CASTPTRGKAGANVLTF.

The V and J genes are TRBV4-2 and TRBJ2-5, with D perhaps matching TRBD1 (6 bases). The germline gives CDR1 LGHNA, CDR2 YNFKEQ. The CDR3 has 14 amino acids. The V end lost 4 bases, the J end lost 7 bases, and 16 bases lay between the germline ends. CDR3 coding DNA: TGTGCCAGCAGCCGAGGGGGTCAAGGGGGGACCCAGTACTTC. It yields the protein CASSRGGQGGTQYF.

The chain uses TRBV5-4 and TRBJ2-5; TRBD2 matches at 9 bases. The V and J ends lost 5 bases and 7 bases, in that order; junction bases with no gene match: 12. The germline gives CDR1 SGHNT, CDR2 YYREEE (reference sequence). The CDR3 totals 15 residues. CDR3 amino acids: CASRPQGTSSGTQYF. The CDR3 DNA sequence: TGTGCCAGCAGGCCTCAGGGGACTAGCAGTGGGACCCAGTACTTC.

V gene TRBV5-7 combines with J gene TRBJ1-5; 9 bases align to TRBD1. Being an ORF, TRBV5-7 has a function that is uncertain. V trimming: 4 bases; J trimming: 2 bases; junction bases outside the gene matches: 10. CDR3 length: 17 residues. The CDR3 nucleotides are TGTGCCAGCAGCGGAACAACAGGGGGCTTGGGCAATCAGCCCCAGCATTTT. Translated: CASSGTTGGLGNQPQHF.

V usage is TRBV6-5 and J usage is TRBJ1-5; weak D call: TRBD1 (5 bases). The CDR3 consists of 14 residues. Germline V CDR1 and CDR2: MNHEY, SVGAGI. The V gene lost 5 bases and the J gene lost 7 bases, with 15 bases spanning the gap. The CDR3, as DNA: TGTGCCAGCAGTGCCTCAGGGCCGGGGCAGCCCCAGCATTTT. Residues: CASSASGPGQPQHF.

V is TRBV29-1 and J is TRBJ2-3, with D unresolved. V was shortened by 3 bases and J by 2 bases, with 12 bases between the two germline ends. The CDR3 runs 14 residues. CDR1 is SQVTM and CDR2 is ANQGSEA in the germline V gene. CDR3: CSVDALRDTDTQYF. CDR3 sequence (DNA): TGCAGCGTTGACGCACTCCGAGACACAGATACGCAGTATTTT.

The chain carries TRBV7-8 and TRBJ1-2; 7 bases align to TRBD1. There are 14 residues in the CDR3. Trimming removed 3 bases from V and 4 bases from J; junction bases left unmatched: 5. Per the germline V gene, CDR1 is SGHVS and CDR2 is FQNEAQ. This chain's CDR3 is CASSFDRAVYGYTF. DNA of the CDR3: TGTGCCAGCAGCTTTGACAGGGCCGTCTATGGCTACACCTTC.

The chain carries TRBV28 and TRBJ1-5; D is undetermined. The V and J ends lost 6 bases and 2 bases respectively, with 17 bases between them. This CDR3 has 16 amino acids. In germline, CDR1 is MDHEN, CDR2 SYDVKM. The DNA for the CDR3 is TGTGCCAGCAGCGACCCGTTGGGCAGTCGCAATCAGCCCCAGCATTTT. This sequence encodes CASSDPLGSRNQPQHF.

Comment on this clone: One end of the junction varies from germline; a read error may be responsible. This rearrangement joins TRBV7-7 to TRBJ2-5; D is uncertain. Per the germline V gene, CDR1 is SSHAT and CDR2 is FNYEAQ (reference sequence). This CDR3 contains 13 residues. CDR3 bases: TGTGCTAGCAGCTTGTCAGGCCAAGAGACCCAGTACTTC. It is translated as CASSLSGQETQYF.

The chain joins TRBV5-1 to TRBJ1-1; D may be TRBD1 (5 bases). Germline assignment: CDR1 SGHRS and CDR2 YFSETQ. The CDR3 has 15 residues. The ends were cut back, 4 bases at V and 2 bases at J, with 15 bases in the middle. DNA for the CDR3: TGCGCCAGCAGCCCAACCGGGACTGATAACACTGAAGCTTTCTTT. Encoded protein: CASSPTGTDNTEAFF.

This sequence joins TRBV18 and TRBJ2-7; TRBD1 is a possible D gene (5 bases). V lost 0 bases and J 2 bases, leaving 17 bases between the germline ends. The CDR3 has 17 residues. Germline V gene sequence: CDR1 KGHSH, CDR2 LQKENI. The CDR3, as DNA: TGTGCCAGCTCACCACCGTCAGGGAATCTGGGCGCCTACGAGCAGTACTTC. Its protein is CASSPPSGNLGAYEQYF.

This clone was picked up a small number of times. The gene calls are TRBV5-5 and TRBJ2-7; 15 positions agree with TRBD2. Germline V gene lookup returns CDR1 SGHKS and CDR2 YYEKEE (reference sequence). The CDR3 runs 16 residues. V shed 4 bases and J 4 bases; nucleotides not matched to a gene: 6. The chain's CDR3 is CASSPTGLAGGYEQYF. The CDR3 DNA is TGTGCCAGCAGCCCAACGGGACTAGCGGGGGGTTACGAGCAGTACTTC.

The chain uses TRBV9 and TRBJ2-7; 8 bases match TRBD1. This CDR3 spans 16 amino acids. The germline V gene has CDR1 SGDLS and CDR2 YYNGEE. After removal of 0 bases from V and 5 bases from J, the junction contained 10 bases not matched to a gene. The CDR3: CASSVADRGVLNEQYF. The CDR3 DNA follows: TGTGCCAGCAGCGTAGCCGACAGGGGTGTTTTGAACGAGCAGTACTTC.

CDR3 region: CASSVSGGVSSGANVLTF. The CDR3 DNA sequence: TGTGCCAGCAGCGTCTCAGGGGGCGTGAGCTCTGGGGCCAACGTCCTGACTTTC. The V and J genes are TRBV9 and TRBJ2-6; 8 nucleotides match TRBD1. The CDR3 is 18 residues long. J lost 0 bases, V lost 2 bases, and 7 bases had no gene match. Germline CDR1 reads SGDLS; CDR2 reads YYNGEE.

This chain connects TRBV29-1 to TRBJ2-2; TRBD1 agrees at 9 bases. The CDR3 is 14 residues long. CDR1 and CDR2 from the germline V gene are SQVTM and ANQGSEA. V dropped 8 bases and J dropped 4; count of bases not matched to a gene: 8. The CDR3 region has the DNA TGCAGCTTTGTCCGGACAGGGGCCACCGGGGAGCTGTTTTTT. It is translated as CSFVRTGATGELFF.

This chain uses TRBV10-3 with TRBJ2-3; 10 nucleotides line up with TRBD2. With V trimmed by 2 bases and J by 2 bases, 4 bases remained unmatched. The CDR3 extends over 16 amino acids. CDR1 is ENHRY, CDR2 SYGVKD, per germline. CDR3 DNA: TGTGCCATCAGTGAGGGACTAGCGGCTTACACAGATACGCAGTATTTT. It translates to CAISEGLAAYTDTQYF.

The rearrangement links TRBV28 to TRBJ2-5; the D is unclear. Per germline, CDR1 MDHEN and CDR2 SYDVKM. The CDR3 runs 17 residues. Trimming stripped 6 bases from V and 2 bases from J, with 22 bases between. CDR3 sequence: CASSPPWYRKNQETQYF. In DNA form, the CDR3 reads TGTGCCAGCAGCCCTCCCTGGTACCGGAAAAATCAAGAGACCCAGTACTTC.

The chain links TRBV15 to TRBJ2-7; tentatively, D is TRBD1 (6 bases). Germline V lookup: CDR1 LNHNV, CDR2 YYDKDF (reference sequence). The CDR3 runs to 15 residues. With 3 bases removed from V and 2 bases from J, the gap between germline ends came to 14 bases. The CDR3 here is CATSRSPRGTYEQYF. CDR3 bases: TGTGCCACCAGCAGGAGCCCCAGGGGAACCTACGAGCAGTACTTC.

The chain joins TRBV5-1 to TRBJ1-6; 7 bases agree with TRBD1. The CDR3 runs 17 residues. Trimming removed 4 bases from V and 2 bases from J; junction bases left unmatched: 9. From germline, CDR1 is SGHRS and CDR2 YFSETQ. The chain's CDR3 is CASSQSTGQTYNSPLHF. The CDR3 DNA follows: TGCGCCAGCAGCCAGTCGACAGGGCAGACCTATAATTCACCCCTCCACTTT.

This chain uses TRBV5-4 with TRBJ1-4; D not certain. The CDR3 sequence is 12 residues long. Per germline, CDR1 SGHNT and CDR2 YYREEE (reference sequence). Trimming pared 10 bases from V and 6 bases from J, leaving 13 bases between. As DNA, the CDR3 is TGTGCCGTCCGGGGTGCGGATGAAAAACTGTTTTTT. Translation gives CAVRGADEKLFF.

The rearrangement joins TRBV7-9 to TRBJ2-2, with a possible D match to TRBD1 (5 bases). Trimming took off 7 bases at V and 3 bases at J, with 12 bases between the two ends. The CDR3 covers 14 residues. Germline V gene lookup returns CDR1 SEHNR and CDR2 FQNEAQ (reference sequence). CDR3 DNA sequence: TGTGCCAGCACCTCCTCAGGGTACACCGGGGAGCTGTTTTTT. It encodes CASTSSGYTGELFF.

The chain combines TRBV27 with TRBJ1-6, with a weak D call TRBD1 (5 bases). V was pared by 5 bases and J by 4 bases, with 12 bases between. Looked up from germline, CDR1 is MNHEY and CDR2 is SMNVEV (reference sequence). The CDR3 runs to 15 residues. This CDR3 is CASSTFAGYNSPLHF. In nucleotides, the CDR3 is TGTGCCAGCAGTACCTTCGCAGGGTATAATTCACCCCTCCACTTT.

The chain carries TRBV5-1 and TRBJ2-3, with D perhaps matching TRBD1 or TRBD2 (6 bases each). The V and J ends lost 3 bases and 0 bases respectively, with 14 bases between them. The CDR3 has 16 residues. The V gene's germline CDR1 is SGHRS and CDR2 YFSETQ. CDR3 sequence: CASSWGPGASTDTQYF. As DNA, the CDR3 is TGCGCCAGCAGCTGGGGCCCGGGGGCAAGCACAGATACGCAGTATTTT.

The V gene is TRBV28, the J gene TRBJ2-7; the D is unclear. Trimming removed 3 bases at V and 6 bases at J, with 6 bases between. Germline V gene data show CDR1 as MDHEN and CDR2 as SYDVKM. This CDR3 comprises 11 residues. In DNA form, the CDR3 reads TGTGCCAGCAGTTTTCACCGCGAGCAGTACTTC. Its protein is CASSFHREQYF.